One sample yielded the 10 T cell receptor beta chains listed below, sequenced in a study of cytomegalovirus exposure and HLA in healthy donors. Researchers ran the PCR with 60 Vbeta and 13 Jbeta primers. Sequencing used immunoSEQ multiplex PCR; TCRdb keeps in-frame clones, though not all of them. The listing contains some 120,000 clones. Input material: PBMCs. These receptors all stem from a man aged 35 to 55 in good health and CMV-seropositive.

V usage is TRBV18 and J usage is TRBJ2-1; 7 nucleotides agree with TRBD2. This CDR3 comprises 17 residues. Germline trimming cut 0 bases from V and 0 bases from J; bases unmatched to any gene: 5. Germline V gene data show CDR1 as KGHSH and CDR2 as LQKENI. The CDR3 reads CASSPPFGRSSYNEQFF. DNA for the CDR3: TGTGCCAGCTCACCACCTTTCGGGAGGTCCTCCTACAATGAGCAGTTCTTC.

The V and J genes are TRBV10-3 and TRBJ2-7; D possibly corresponds to TRBD1 (7 bases). This CDR3 has 14 residues. Trimming took off 4 bases at V and 5 bases at J, with 15 bases between the two ends. Germline V gene data show CDR1 as ENHRY and CDR2 as SYGVKD. The CDR3 DNA follows: TGTGCCATCAGTGCACTGGGCAGGGGGGACGAGCAGTACTTC. The encoded protein is CAISALGRGDEQYF.

This chain joins TRBV5-1 and TRBJ2-2, with a weak D call TRBD2 (6 bases). Germline CDR1 reads SGHRS; CDR2 reads YFSETQ. CDR3 length equals 16 residues. V was shortened by 3 bases and J by 0 bases, with 12 bases between the two germline ends. The DNA of the CDR3 is TGCGCCAGCAGCTCGGGGGTGGGAACGAACACCGGGGAGCTGTTTTTT. It specifies CASSSGVGTNTGELFF.

The chain uses TRBV7-9 and TRBJ2-1, with TRBD2 matching over 10 bases. CDR1 and CDR2 from the germline V gene are SEHNR and FQNEAQ (reference sequence). The CDR3 consists of 15 residues. J gave up 4 bases and V 5 bases, and 5 bases lay outside the gene matches. The CDR3 DNA reads as TGTGCCAGCAGCATTGGACTAGCGGATTACAATGAGCAGTTCTTC. Translating gives CASSIGLADYNEQFF.

The chain employs TRBV7-2 and TRBJ1-5, with a tentative D call TRBD1 (6 bases). V was clipped by 3 bases and J by 6 bases, with 12 bases between them. Germline V gene sequence: CDR1 SGHTA, CDR2 FQGNSA. The CDR3 is 14 residues long. The CDR3 DNA reads TGTGCCAGCAGCTTGGGCAGGGGCAGTCAGCCCCAGCATTTT. Translated: CASSLGRGSQPQHF.

The J gene is TRBJ1-2, the V gene TRBV30, with 8 bases that match TRBD1. The V gene's germline CDR1 is GTSNPN and CDR2 SVGIG (reference sequence). This CDR3 is built from 14 residues. V shed 3 bases and J 6 bases; nucleotides not matched to a gene: 9. CDR3 in amino acids: CAWSRSQGAHGYTF. CDR3 DNA: TGTGCCTGGAGCCGAAGCCAGGGGGCGCATGGCTACACCTTC. The full variable domain, its missing parts supplied by reference TRBV30 and TRBJ1-2, is SQTIHQWPATLVQPVGSPLSLECTVEGTSNPNLYWYRQAAGRGLQLLFYSVGIGQISSEVPQNLSASRPQDRQFILSSKKLLLSDSGFYLCAWSRSQGAHGYTFGSGTRLTVV.

The chain recombines TRBV10-1 with TRBJ2-3, with TRBD1 matching 7 bases. V lost 6 bases and J lost 2; bases outside the gene matches: 5. Germline loops: CDR1 WNHNN, CDR2 SYGVQD (reference sequence). The CDR3 has 14 residues. CDR3 residues: CASSVGTATDTQYF. DNA of the CDR3: TGCGCCAGCAGCGTAGGGACAGCCACAGATACGCAGTATTTT.

The chain is built from TRBV30 and TRBJ2-1; maybe TRBD2 (5 bases). The CDR3 is 15 amino acids. The germline gives CDR1 GTSNPN, CDR2 SVGIG (reference sequence). Trimming stripped 1 base from V and 0 bases from J, with 10 bases between. The CDR3: CAWSAGSSSYNEQFF. The CDR3 coding sequence is TGTGCCTGGAGTGCGGGATCGAGCTCCTACAATGAGCAGTTCTTC.

With regard to this clone: At one end, the junction sequence differs from germline, possibly due to a read error. V is TRBV7-2 and J is TRBJ1-1; no clear D gene. The CDR3 consists of 9 residues. Germline CDR1 SGHTA, CDR2 FQGNSA. CDR3 in DNA: TGTGCCAGCAGCGTCTGGAGGCTTTTT. Translating gives CASSVWRLF.

The chain employs TRBV27 and TRBJ2-3; D unresolved. Per the germline V gene, CDR1 is MNHEY and CDR2 is SMNVEV (reference sequence). The CDR3 is 17 amino acids. V was shortened by 2 bases and J by 2 bases, with 17 bases between the two germline ends. CDR3 nucleotides: TGTGCCAGCAGTTTACTGCCAGATAGGCTAGACACAGATACGCAGTATTTT. Translated: CASSLLPDRLDTDTQYF.